Below are 28 T cell receptor beta chains sequenced from a single sample in a study of CD4 and CD8 cells across lung adenocarcinoma regions. TCRdb recomputed calls from the PCR reads with MiXCR, one row per CDR3 protein. Of roughly 10,000 distinct CDR3 sequences listed, about 53% are singletons. The sequencing input was CD4+ T cells from the center of a lung tumor. The origin of the receptors is a male donor with lung adenocarcinoma. The CD4 and CD8 labels of this study may be unreliable.

The chain joins TRBV6-5 to TRBJ2-1; D not certain. The end of the DNA fits TRBJ2-5 better, so the J call may be wrong. Germline values: CDR1 MNHEY, CDR2 SVGAGI. The CDR3 contains 13 residues. CDR3 region: CASSYSGRETQYF. CDR3 DNA: TGTGCCAGCAGTTACTCGGGCCGGGAGACCCAGTACTTC.

The chain uses TRBV27 and TRBJ2-2; a weak D match, TRBD2 (6 bases). Germline assignment: CDR1 MNHEY and CDR2 SMNVEV (reference sequence). The germline V and J ends were trimmed by 7 bases and 2 bases, with 14 bases remaining between them. The CDR3 has 15 amino acids. DNA of the CDR3: TGTGCCAGCACGTCAACGGGAGTTAACACCGGGGAGCTGTTTTTT. Protein sequence: CASTSTGVNTGELFF.

This chain connects TRBV10-3 to TRBJ2-4, with 9 nucleotides matching TRBD2. Germline lookup yields CDR1 ENHRY and CDR2 SYGVKD. The CDR3 extends over 15 amino acids. The DNA for the CDR3 is TGTTCCACGGGGCGCGGGGGGGGGGATCAGAACATTCAGTACTTC. Its translation is CSTGRGGGDQNIQYF.

On this clonotype itself: At one end, the junction sequence differs from germline, possibly due to a read error. This chain joins TRBV27 and TRBJ2-4; 9 bases fit TRBD2. Germline loops: CDR1 MNHEY, CDR2 SMNVEV (reference sequence). CDR3 length: 19 residues. CDR3 region: CASRATGLAGLSGTDIQYF. DNA for the CDR3: TGTGCCAGCAGAGCCACGGGCCTAGCGGGACTGTCTGGCACAGACATTCAGTATTTC.

The chain combines TRBV15 with TRBJ2-6; no clear D. The CDR3 is 15 residues long. Deletions cut 0 bases from V and 0 bases from J, with 3 bases between. Germline CDR1 reads LNHNV; CDR2 reads YYDKDF (reference sequence). CDR3 DNA: TGTGCCACCAGCAGAGAACTCTCTGGGGCCAACGTCCTGACTTTC. Amino acid sequence: CATSRELSGANVLTF.

In its sample, this clonotype was seen a few times. The CDR3: CASSYRVFSEAFF. Here the CDR3 DNA reads TGTGCCAGCAGCTACAGGGTTTTCTCTGAAGCTTTCTTT. The chain combines TRBV7-8 with TRBJ1-1; D might be TRBD1 (6 bases). Trimming stripped 4 bases from V and 6 bases from J, with 12 bases between. This CDR3 spans 13 amino acids. Germline CDR1 reads SGHVS; CDR2 reads FQNEAQ.

This clonotype is labeled as medium-sized. The chain has TRBV6-5 and TRBJ2-5; no reliable D call. The DNA end is a closer match to TRBJ2-7, so the J assignment may be wrong. Germline CDR1 reads MNHEY; CDR2 reads SVGAGI. The CDR3 consists of 11 residues. CDR3 sequence reads: CASSYSDEQYF. The CDR3, as DNA: TGTGCCAGCAGTTACTCGGACGAGCAGTACTTC.

This rearrangement joins TRBV10-1 to TRBJ2-3; D not certain. Germline assignment: CDR1 WNHNN and CDR2 SYGVQD (reference sequence). Trimming cost V 2 bases and J 12 bases, with 15 bases left between them. CDR3 length: 13 residues. The CDR3 DNA reads TGCGCCAGCAGTGAGGCTGACCAAGAGACCCAGTATTTT. This translates into CASSEADQETQYF.

As for this clonotype: Possible read error: a much larger clone is one base away. V usage is TRBV6-2 or TRBV6-3 and J usage is TRBJ2-1, with D unresolved. Matching the DNA end better, TRBJ2-7 makes the J call doubtful. Germline V gene data show CDR1 as MNHEY and CDR2 as SVGEGT. The CDR3 length is 13 residues. Here the CDR3 reads CASSYSLYNEQYF. The CDR3 nucleotides read TGTGCCAGCAGCTATTCCCTGTACAATGAGCAGTACTTC.

The count of this clonotype is one. The junction shows a germline mismatch at one end, possibly a read error. The genes are TRBV27 and TRBJ2-4; either TRBD1 or TRBD2 may supply D (5 bases each). The J call may be mistaken, given a closer DNA end match to TRBJ2-3. Per germline, CDR1 MNHEY and CDR2 SMNVEV (reference sequence). This CDR3 has 13 amino acids. CDR3 nucleotide sequence: TGCGCCACGGGGTTGTGGGGCAAAGATACTCAGTATTTT. Translation: CATGLWGKDTQYF.

The chain uses TRBV27 and TRBJ2-1; 11 positions agree with TRBD2. Germline V CDR1 and CDR2: MNHEY, SMNVEV (reference sequence). Germline trimming cut 6 bases from V and 4 bases from J; bases unmatched to any gene: 11. The CDR3 has 17 amino acids. In DNA, the CDR3 is TGTGCCAGCAGACACATAGCGGGAGGGCCAAGATACAATGAGCAGTTCTTC. Its protein product is CASRHIAGGPRYNEQFF.

The V call is TRBV6-2 or TRBV6-3, the J call TRBJ1-2, with D perhaps TRBD1 (5 bases). V dropped 5 bases and J dropped 4 bases, with 11 bases sitting between them. Germline loops: CDR1 MNHEY, CDR2 SVGEGT. This CDR3 has 13 residues. CDR3 region: CASSRQSIYGYTF. For the CDR3, the DNA is TGTGCCAGCAGTAGACAGAGCATCTATGGCTACACCTTC.

This clonotype is medium-sized in the sample. The chain combines TRBV7-4 with TRBJ2-5; a possible D gene is TRBD1 (6 bases). The germline V gene encodes CDR1 SGHVT and CDR2 SQSDAQ. Trimming removed 8 bases at V and 1 base at J, with 17 bases between. CDR3 length: 15 amino acids. The CDR3 reads CASQHERGIQETQYF. In DNA, the CDR3 is TGTGCCAGCCAACACGAGAGGGGGATCCAAGAGACCCAGTACTTC. Variable domain in full (rest from reference TRBV7-4 and TRBJ2-5): GAGVSQSPRYKVAKRGRDVALRCDSISGHVTLYWYRQTLGQGSEVLTYSQSDAQRDKSGRPSGRFSAERPERSVSTLKIQRTEQGDSAVYLCASQHERGIQETQYFGPGTRLLVL.

The chain has TRBV6-1 and TRBJ2-5; D call uncertain. The DNA end is more similar to TRBJ2-7, so the J call may be wrong. Germline-derived CDR1 and CDR2 are MNHNS and SASEGT. The CDR3 sequence is 13 residues long. The CDR3 sequence: CASRPHRTYEQYF. CDR3 in DNA: TGTGCCAGCAGACCCCATAGGACCTACGAGCAGTACTTC.

The chain uses TRBV10-2 and TRBJ2-3; D gene uncertain. V dropped 2 bases and J dropped 4 bases, with 7 bases sitting between them. The CDR3 is made up of 13 amino acids. The germline V gene has CDR1 WSHSY and CDR2 SAAADI. CDR3 coding DNA: TGCGCCAGCAGTGAGACCGAAGCAGATACGCAGTATTTT. It specifies CASSETEADTQYF.

This clonotype appeared a single time. The CDR3 DNA sequence: TGTGCCAGCAGTTACGAGGGGACTAGCGCCTTCAATGAGCAGTTCTTC. Its protein is CASSYEGTSAFNEQFF. The chain recombines TRBV6-5 with TRBJ2-1, with 10 bases identical to TRBD2. This CDR3 spans 16 amino acids. The germline V gene has CDR1 MNHEY and CDR2 SVGAGI. Trimming cost V 2 bases and J 6 bases; bases outside gene matches: 7.

This sequence joins TRBV12-3 or TRBV12-4 and TRBJ2-1, with D hard to call. Trimming took off 0 bases at V and 10 bases at J, with 4 bases between the two ends. This CDR3 comprises 11 residues. Written as DNA, the CDR3 is TGTGCCAGCAGTTTAGCTGGGGAGCAGTTCTTC. The encoded protein is CASSLAGEQFF.

The chain recombines TRBV6-1 with TRBJ2-1, with 16 bases identical to TRBD2. The closer fit of TRBJ2-5 to the DNA end suggests the J call may be wrong. This CDR3 is 18 amino acids long. Germline loops: CDR1 MNHNS, CDR2 SASEGT. CDR3 coding DNA: TGTGCCAGCAGGGGGACTAGCGGGGGGGGGGGGGGGCAAGAGACCCAGTACTTC. Translation gives CASRGTSGGGGGQETQYF.

This clonotype has just a few counts. This chain joins TRBV6-1 and TRBJ2-5, with 10 nucleotides matching TRBD2. The DNA end is more similar to TRBJ2-7, so the J call may be wrong. This CDR3 comprises 14 residues. Per germline, CDR1 MNHNS and CDR2 SASEGT. The CDR3 is CASQTSGTSDEQYF. The CDR3 nucleotides read TGTGCCAGCCAAACGTCCGGGACTAGCGACGAGCAGTACTTC.

The rearrangement links TRBV24-1 to TRBJ2-3, with a tentative D call TRBD1 (5 bases). The CDR3 has 13 residues. Trimming took off 4 bases at V and 1 base at J, with 5 bases between the two ends. The V gene's germline CDR1 is KGHDR and CDR2 SFDVKD. The DNA for the CDR3 is TGTGCCACCAGTGAAGGGGGCACAGATACGCAGTATTTT. Translating gives CATSEGGTDTQYF.

This clonotype was detected many times. The chain is built from TRBV10-3 and TRBJ2-1; tentatively, D is TRBD1 (6 bases). The DNA matches TRBJ2-7 better at its end, which makes the J call doubtful. The CDR3 extends over 14 amino acids. The germline V gene encodes CDR1 ENHRY and CDR2 SYGVKD. The CDR3 spells CAIRSGQITYEQYF. CDR3 nucleotide sequence: TGTGCCATCAGGTCCGGACAGATAACCTACGAGCAGTACTTC.

This clonotype has a count of ten or more. V gene TRBV5-1 combines with J gene TRBJ2-4; TRBD1 matches at 11 bases. V gave up 4 bases and J gave up 0 bases; unmatched junction bases: 15. CDR3 length equals 20 residues. The germline CDR1 and CDR2 sequences are SGHRS and YFSETQ. The CDR3 spells CASSPGPGTGGGLAKNIQYF. In DNA, the CDR3 is TGCGCCAGCAGCCCCGGTCCCGGGACAGGGGGGGGGTTAGCCAAAAACATTCAGTACTTC.

The rearrangement links TRBV28 to TRBJ1-1; a possible D gene is TRBD1 (5 bases). The V and J ends lost 7 bases and 5 bases respectively, with 14 bases between them. The CDR3 loop spans 13 amino acids. The V gene's germline CDR1 is MDHEN and CDR2 SYDVKM. CDR3 bases: TGTGCCAGCACACTCTCCCAGGGTACTGAAGCTTTCTTT. Its translation is CASTLSQGTEAFF.

This chain joins TRBV27 and TRBJ2-1; 8 positions agree with TRBD2. The DNA end is a closer match to TRBJ2-7, so the J assignment may be wrong. This CDR3 is 14 amino acids long. Germline values: CDR1 MNHEY, CDR2 SMNVEV (reference sequence). Written as DNA, the CDR3 is TGTGCCAGCAGAATAGCGGGACCCGTAAACGAGCAGTACTTC. This sequence encodes CASRIAGPVNEQYF.

The genes are TRBV6-4 and TRBJ2-7; 7 bases match TRBD2. Germline V gene data show CDR1 as MRHNA and CDR2 as SNTAGT. CDR3 length: 16 residues. J lost 5 bases, V lost 0 bases, and 10 bases had no gene match. DNA of the CDR3: TGTGCCAGCAGTGACTCAATCGGAGGGAGGGAGAACGAGCAGTACTTC. It translates to CASSDSIGGRENEQYF.

The chain combines TRBV27 with TRBJ2-3; tentative D call: TRBD1 (5 bases). Trimming cost V 7 bases and J 7 bases, with 15 bases left between them. The germline CDR1 and CDR2 sequences are MNHEY and SMNVEV (reference sequence). This CDR3 has 13 residues. CDR3 protein: CASKEQDKNTQYF. Here the CDR3 DNA reads TGTGCCAGCAAGGAACAGGACAAAAATACGCAGTATTTT.

This clonotype was seen more than once but under ten times. The chain uses TRBV11-3 and TRBJ2-7; no firm D call. The V gene's germline CDR1 is SGHNT and CDR2 YENEEA. Trimming pared 2 bases from V and 2 bases from J, leaving 7 bases between. The CDR3 contains 13 residues. CDR3 residues: CASSLTVAYEQYF. CDR3 nucleotide sequence: TGTGCCAGCAGCTTAACAGTGGCCTACGAGCAGTACTTC.

A remark on this clonotype: The junction departs from the called germline gene at one end, perhaps through a read error. This rearrangement joins TRBV6-1 to TRBJ2-3, with TRBD2 matching 10 bases. The V gene's germline CDR1 is MNHNS and CDR2 SASEGT. The CDR3 consists of 15 residues. The CDR3 sequence is CARGLGASGGDTQYF. CDR3 coding DNA: TGTGCCAGGGGGCTGGGGGCCAGCGGGGGGGATACGCAGTATTTC.